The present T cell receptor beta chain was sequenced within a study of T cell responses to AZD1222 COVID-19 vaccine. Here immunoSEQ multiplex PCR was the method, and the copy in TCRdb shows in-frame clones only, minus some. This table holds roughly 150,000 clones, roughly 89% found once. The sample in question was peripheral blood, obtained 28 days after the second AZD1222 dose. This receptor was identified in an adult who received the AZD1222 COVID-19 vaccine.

Written as DNA, the CDR3 is TGTGCCAGTAGTGGAGGGGGGGGGAGCAATCAGCCCCAGCATTTT. Protein sequence: CASSGGGGSNQPQHF. The V call is TRBV19, the J call TRBJ1-5, with D maybe TRBD1 (6 bases). CDR3 length equals 15 residues. Germline-derived CDR1 and CDR2 are LNHDA and SQIVND (reference sequence). Trimming shortened V by 5 bases and J by 1 base, and 12 bases separated the two germline ends.